This T cell receptor (beta chain) was sequenced during a study of blood T cells in healthy people across ages. Using a J-beta primer mix together with a sample-barcoded 5' primer, a second PCR was run for roughly 6 to 12 cycles. TCRdb reprocessed the 5' RACE reads with MiXCR, giving one entry per CDR3 protein. The table shows 1.4 million to 1.5 million distinct CDR3 sequences, with 42% occurring only once. This CDR3 comprises 13 residues. The V gene lost 3 bases and the J gene lost 6 bases, with 15 bases spanning the gap. Per the germline V gene, CDR1 is SQVTM and CDR2 is ANQGSEA. This clonotype was observed many times.

The sequence was obtained from a woman younger than 35 in good health. V usage is TRBV29-1 and J usage is TRBJ2-7; D perhaps matches TRBD2 (5 bases). Sequencing input: blood. CDR3 region: CSVEGSDTLEQYF. In DNA, the CDR3 is TGCAGCGTTGAGGGGAGTGACACCCTCGAGCAGTACTTC.